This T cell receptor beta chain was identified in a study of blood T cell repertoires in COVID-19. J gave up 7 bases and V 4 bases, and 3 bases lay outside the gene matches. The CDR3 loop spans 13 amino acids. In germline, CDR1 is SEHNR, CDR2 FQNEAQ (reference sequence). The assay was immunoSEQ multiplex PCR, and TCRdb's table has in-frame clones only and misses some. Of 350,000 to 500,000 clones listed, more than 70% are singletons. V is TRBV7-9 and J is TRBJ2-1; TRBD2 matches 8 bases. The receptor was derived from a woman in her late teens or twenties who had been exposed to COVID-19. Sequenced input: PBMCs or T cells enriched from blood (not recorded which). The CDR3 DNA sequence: TGTGCCAGCAGCTCGGGACTAGTAAATGAGCAGTTCTTC. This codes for CASSSGLVNEQFF.